This passage covers 17 T cell receptor beta chains from one sample sequenced in a study of cytomegalovirus exposure and HLA in healthy donors. Primers for the PCR totalled 60 Vbeta and 13 Jbeta. TCRdb's copy holds only in-frame clones and misses some; the assay was immunoSEQ multiplex PCR. The data hold around 100,000 clones, with around 70% observed a single time. The sequenced sample consisted of PBMCs. The receptors shown here come from a man aged 30-40 years in good health and CMV-seropositive.

This chain connects TRBV27 to TRBJ2-6; unclear D gene. From germline, CDR1 is MNHEY and CDR2 SMNVEV (reference sequence). The CDR3 contains 12 residues. The V gene lost 10 bases and the J gene lost 4 bases, with 8 bases spanning the gap. CDR3 nucleotide sequence: TGTGCCACCGAGTCCGGGGCCAACGTCCTGACTTTC. Its translation: CATESGANVLTF.

The chain links TRBV6-5 to TRBJ2-7; 10 bases line up with TRBD2. With 5 bases clipped from V and 2 bases from J, the junction kept 6 bases outside the gene matches. The CDR3 runs 15 residues. The germline V gene has CDR1 MNHEY and CDR2 SVGAGI. The CDR3 coding sequence is TGTGCCAGCAGTCAAACTAGCGGGGTTGCCTACGAGCAGTACTTC. Translating gives CASSQTSGVAYEQYF.

DNA of the CDR3: TGTGCCAGCAGCTTCAGACTAGCGGGGGGGCCCAGCGAGACCCAGTACTTC. It encodes CASSFRLAGGPSETQYF. The chain employs TRBV5-4 and TRBJ2-5; 14 bases are shared with TRBD2. Trimming took 2 bases from V and 5 from J; bases not matched to a gene: 8. The CDR3 is 17 amino acids. Germline CDR1 reads SGHNT; CDR2 reads YYREEE (reference sequence).

The rearrangement joins TRBV12-5 to TRBJ1-5, with D possibly being TRBD1 (5 bases). Trimming stripped 4 bases from V and 3 bases from J, with 16 bases between. This CDR3 contains 16 residues. The germline V gene has CDR1 LGHNT and CDR2 FRNRAP. The CDR3 DNA reads as TGTGCTAGTGGTTCTCAGGGATGGGGCCTCAATCAGCCCCAGCATTTT. This sequence encodes CASGSQGWGLNQPQHF.

This clone was seen only once. The chain employs TRBV29-1 and TRBJ2-1; TRBD1 agrees at 7 bases. The V gene's germline CDR1 is SQVTM and CDR2 ANQGSEA. The CDR3 is 13 amino acids. V shed 7 bases and J 7 bases; nucleotides not matched to a gene: 10. CDR3 loop: CSGDREGSNEQFF. The DNA for the CDR3 is TGCAGCGGCGACAGGGAAGGGAGTAATGAGCAGTTCTTC.

In its sample, this clone was seen once. The V call is TRBV12-5, the J call TRBJ1-1; TRBD1 might be the D (6 bases). V lost 1 base and J 0 bases, leaving 18 bases between the germline ends. The CDR3 is 18 amino acids. CDR1 is LGHNT, CDR2 FRNRAP, per germline. The CDR3 spells CASGLELRDTYMNTEAFF. DNA for the CDR3: TGTGCTAGTGGTTTGGAGCTCCGGGACACATACATGAACACTGAAGCTTTCTTT. The entire variable domain, with the rest obtained from reference TRBV12-5 and TRBJ1-1, is as follows: DARVTQTPRHKVTEMGQEVTMRCQPILGHNTVFWYRQTMMQGLELLAYFRNRAPLDDSGMPKDRFSAEMPDATLATLKIQPSEPRDSAVYFCASGLELRDTYMNTEAFFGQGTRLTVV.

The chain has TRBV5-4 and TRBJ2-1; D is perhaps TRBD1 (6 bases). In germline, CDR1 is SGHNT, CDR2 YYREEE (reference sequence). V gave up 3 bases and J gave up 4 bases, with 14 bases separating them. The CDR3 runs to 15 residues. For the CDR3, the DNA is TGTGCCAGCAGCTCAGGACAGCGAGGGTACAATGAGCAGTTCTTC. It yields the protein CASSSGQRGYNEQFF. Combining the CDR3 with reference TRBV5-4 and TRBJ2-1 gives the whole variable domain ETGVTQSPTHLIKTRGQQVTLRCSSQSGHNTVSWYQQALGQGPQFIFQYYREEENGRGNFPPRFSGLQFPNYSSELNVNALELDDSALYLCASSSGQRGYNEQFFGPGTRLTVL.

The V call is TRBV27, the J call TRBJ1-1, with D perhaps matching TRBD1 (6 bases). Trimming stripped 4 bases from V and 11 bases from J, with 26 bases between. This CDR3 is built from 16 residues. Germline V gene sequence: CDR1 MNHEY, CDR2 SMNVEV (reference sequence). CDR3 DNA: TGTGCCAGCAGTTCCTTCCGGTGGGGACCGAGCCAGGGGGCTTTCTTT. The encoded protein is CASSSFRWGPSQGAFF.

The chain couples TRBV10-3 to TRBJ2-3, with TRBD1 as a possible D gene (5 bases). The V end lost 2 bases, the J end lost 7 bases, and 13 bases lay between the germline ends. Germline V gene sequence: CDR1 ENHRY, CDR2 SYGVKD. The CDR3 is made up of 14 amino acids. CDR3 DNA: TGTGCCATCAGTGAGCCCCGACAGATCAATACGCAGTATTTT. Its translation: CAISEPRQINTQYF.

This chain links TRBV11-2 with TRBJ1-2; the D gene is possibly TRBD1 (6 bases). With 5 bases removed from V and 5 bases from J, the gap between germline ends came to 30 bases. Germline V gene lookup returns CDR1 SGHAT and CDR2 FQNNGV. This CDR3 has 19 residues. In DNA form, the CDR3 reads TGTGCCAGCAGCCCCCCAGCGGGGGGCAGGTTTCTCCGTGGGTATGGCTACACCTTC. Translation gives CASSPPAGGRFLRGYGYTF.

The chain has TRBV29-1 and TRBJ2-3, with 8 bases fitting TRBD1. The germline gives CDR1 SQVTM, CDR2 ANQGSEA. V was clipped by 5 bases and J by 10 bases; unmatched bases: 17. The CDR3 runs 15 residues. The CDR3 loop reads CSVRGGRRGRLPQYF. CDR3 nucleotides: TGCAGCGTTAGGGGTGGGCGCAGGGGGCGCTTGCCGCAGTATTTT.

The V call is TRBV6-1, the J call TRBJ2-6; D unclear. Germline CDR1 and CDR2: MNHNS and SASEGT. This CDR3 comprises 14 residues. Deletions cut 4 bases from V and 0 bases from J, with 4 bases between. The CDR3 reads CASSANSGANVLTF. The DNA for the CDR3 is TGTGCCAGCAGTGCCAACTCTGGGGCCAACGTCCTGACTTTC.

This chain uses TRBV4-1 with TRBJ1-4; TRBD1 agrees at 7 bases. The CDR3 spans 15 residues. The ends lost 4 bases at V and 4 bases at J; junction bases unmatched: 6. Germline values: CDR1 MGHRA, CDR2 YSYEKL. CDR3 DNA sequence: TGCGCCAGCAGCCTTTACACAGGGGTTAATGAAAAACTGTTTTTT. This gives the protein CASSLYTGVNEKLFF.

This clone turned up a few times. This rearrangement joins TRBV7-2 to TRBJ2-4, with TRBD2 identical over 7 bases. The trim removed 2 bases at V and 8 bases at J, leaving 9 bases unmatched. The CDR3 has 15 residues. Germline CDR1 is SGHTA and CDR2 is FQGNSA. The CDR3 DNA is TGTGCCAGCAGCTTATTCGCGGGAGAGGAAGACATTCAGTACTTC. It encodes CASSLFAGEEDIQYF.

This chain uses TRBV19 with TRBJ1-2; 9 nucleotides line up with TRBD1. The V and J ends lost 5 bases and 7 bases, in that order; junction bases with no gene match: 14. Germline V gene data show CDR1 as LNHDA and CDR2 as SQIVND (reference sequence). The CDR3 is made up of 16 amino acids. The CDR3 reads CASSADLQGAEGGYTF. The CDR3 DNA follows: TGTGCCAGTAGTGCGGACCTACAGGGGGCAGAAGGTGGCTACACCTTC.

J is TRBJ1-2 and V is TRBV9, with TRBD1 matching over 11 bases. CDR3 length equals 15 residues. Germline CDR1 is SGDLS and CDR2 is YYNGEE. V trimming: 3 bases; J trimming: 4 bases; junction bases outside the gene matches: 5. In nucleotides, the CDR3 is TGTGCCAGCAGCGGAAGGACAGGGGGCTTCTATGGCTACACCTTC. Encoded protein: CASSGRTGGFYGYTF.

V gene TRBV5-1 combines with J gene TRBJ1-1; perhaps TRBD1 as D (5 bases). The CDR3 covers 16 residues. Trimming cost V 1 base and J 0 bases, with 13 bases left between them. Germline V gene sequence: CDR1 SGHRS, CDR2 YFSETQ. The CDR3 DNA reads as TGCGCCAGCAGCTTGACGCAGGGCGGGATGAACACTGAAGCTTTCTTT. Encoded protein: CASSLTQGGMNTEAFF. The whole variable domain, remainder taken from reference TRBV5-1 and TRBJ1-1, is KAGVTQTPRYLIKTRGQQVTLSCSPISGHRSVSWYQQTPGQGLQFLFEYFSETQRNKGNFPGRFSGRQFSNSRSEMNVSTLELGDSALYLCASSLTQGGMNTEAFFGQGTRLTVV.